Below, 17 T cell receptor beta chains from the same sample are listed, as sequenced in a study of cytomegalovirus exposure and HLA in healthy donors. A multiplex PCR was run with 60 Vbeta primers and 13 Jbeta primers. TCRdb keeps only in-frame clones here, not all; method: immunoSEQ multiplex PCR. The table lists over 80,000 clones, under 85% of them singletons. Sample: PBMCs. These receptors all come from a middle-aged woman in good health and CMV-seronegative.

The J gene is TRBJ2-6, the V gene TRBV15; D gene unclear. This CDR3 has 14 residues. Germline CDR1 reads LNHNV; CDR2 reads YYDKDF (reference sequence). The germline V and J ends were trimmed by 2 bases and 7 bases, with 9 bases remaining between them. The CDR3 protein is CATSRIDGANVLTF. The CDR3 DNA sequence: TGTGCCACCAGCAGAATCGATGGCGCCAACGTCCTGACTTTC.

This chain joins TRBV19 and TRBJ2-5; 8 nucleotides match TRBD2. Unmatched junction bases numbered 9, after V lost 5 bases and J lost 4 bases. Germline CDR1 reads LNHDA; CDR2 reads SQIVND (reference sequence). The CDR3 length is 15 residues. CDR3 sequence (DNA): TGTGCCAGTAGTCCGGGGAGGCTAGCGGGAGAGACCCAGTACTTC. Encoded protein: CASSPGRLAGETQYF.

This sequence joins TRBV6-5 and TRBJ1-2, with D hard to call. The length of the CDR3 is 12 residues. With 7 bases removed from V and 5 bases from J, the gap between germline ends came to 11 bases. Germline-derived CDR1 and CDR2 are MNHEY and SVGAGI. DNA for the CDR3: TGTGCCAGCATGTCTTGGACTTATGGCTACACCTTC. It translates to CASMSWTYGYTF.

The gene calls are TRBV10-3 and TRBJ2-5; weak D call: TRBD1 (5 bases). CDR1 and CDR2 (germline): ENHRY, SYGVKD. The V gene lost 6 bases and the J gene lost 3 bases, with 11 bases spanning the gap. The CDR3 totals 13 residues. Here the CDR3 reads CAIRTTEKETQYF. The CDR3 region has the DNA TGTGCCATCAGGACGACAGAGAAAGAGACCCAGTACTTC.

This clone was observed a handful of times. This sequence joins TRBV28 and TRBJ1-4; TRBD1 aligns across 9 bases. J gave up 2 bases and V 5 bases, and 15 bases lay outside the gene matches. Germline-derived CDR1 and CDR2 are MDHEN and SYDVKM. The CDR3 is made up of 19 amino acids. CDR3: CASSTLQGALQTTNEKLFF. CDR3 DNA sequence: TGTGCCAGCAGTACACTACAGGGGGCTCTTCAGACGACTAATGAAAAACTGTTTTTT.

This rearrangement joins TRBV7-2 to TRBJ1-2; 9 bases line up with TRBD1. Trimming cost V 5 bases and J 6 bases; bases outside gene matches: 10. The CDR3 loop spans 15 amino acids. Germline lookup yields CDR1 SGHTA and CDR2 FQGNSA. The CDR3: CASSRDRVTFDGYTF. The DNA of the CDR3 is TGTGCCAGCAGCCGGGACAGGGTAACTTTTGATGGCTACACCTTC.

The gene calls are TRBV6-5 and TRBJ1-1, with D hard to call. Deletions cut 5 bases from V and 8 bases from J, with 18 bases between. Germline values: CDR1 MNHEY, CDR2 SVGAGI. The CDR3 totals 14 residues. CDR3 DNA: TGTGCCAGCAGTCCCTCCGGGAACACACAAGAAGCTTTCTTT. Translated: CASSPSGNTQEAFF.

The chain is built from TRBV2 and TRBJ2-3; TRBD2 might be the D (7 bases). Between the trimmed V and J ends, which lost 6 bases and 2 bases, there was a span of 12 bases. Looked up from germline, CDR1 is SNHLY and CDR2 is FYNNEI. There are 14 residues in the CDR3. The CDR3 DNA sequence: TGTGCCAGCAGGAGCGGGACAAACACAGATACGCAGTATTTT. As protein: CASRSGTNTDTQYF.

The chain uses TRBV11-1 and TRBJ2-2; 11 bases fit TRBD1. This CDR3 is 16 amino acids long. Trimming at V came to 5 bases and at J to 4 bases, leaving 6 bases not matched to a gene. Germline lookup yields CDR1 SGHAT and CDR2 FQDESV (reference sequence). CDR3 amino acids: CASSHRTGGSTGELFF. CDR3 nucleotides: TGTGCCAGCAGCCATAGGACAGGGGGCTCCACCGGGGAGCTGTTTTTT.

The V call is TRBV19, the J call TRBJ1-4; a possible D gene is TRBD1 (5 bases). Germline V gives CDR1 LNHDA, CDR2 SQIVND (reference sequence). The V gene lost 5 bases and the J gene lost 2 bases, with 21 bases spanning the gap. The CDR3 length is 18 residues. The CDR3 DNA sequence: TGTGCCAGTAGTCCCGAACGGGGACTTGGGGCCACTAATGAAAAACTGTTTTTT. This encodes CASSPERGLGATNEKLFF.

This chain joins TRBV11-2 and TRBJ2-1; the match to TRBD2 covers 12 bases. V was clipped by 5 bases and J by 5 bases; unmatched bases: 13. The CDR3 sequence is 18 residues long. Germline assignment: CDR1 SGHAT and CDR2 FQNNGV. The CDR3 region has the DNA TGTGCCAGCAGCCTAACCTCTAGCGGGAGGGCATCGGACAATGAGCAGTTCTTC. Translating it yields CASSLTSSGRASDNEQFF.

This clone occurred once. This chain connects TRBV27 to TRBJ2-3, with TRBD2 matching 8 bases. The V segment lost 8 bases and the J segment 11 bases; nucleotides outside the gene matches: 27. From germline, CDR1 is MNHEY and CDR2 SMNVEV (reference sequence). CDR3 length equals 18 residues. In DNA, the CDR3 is TGTGCCAGCTCCAAATTAGGGGCTAGCGGGCAAGGGGGGGTCCGGCAGTATTTT. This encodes CASSKLGASGQGGVRQYF.

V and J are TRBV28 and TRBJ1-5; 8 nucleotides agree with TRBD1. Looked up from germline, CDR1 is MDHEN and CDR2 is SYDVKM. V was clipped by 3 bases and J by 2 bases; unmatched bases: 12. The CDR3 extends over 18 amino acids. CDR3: CASSFQGAWGRGNQPQHF. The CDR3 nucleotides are TGTGCCAGCAGTTTTCAGGGGGCGTGGGGGCGGGGCAATCAGCCCCAGCATTTT.

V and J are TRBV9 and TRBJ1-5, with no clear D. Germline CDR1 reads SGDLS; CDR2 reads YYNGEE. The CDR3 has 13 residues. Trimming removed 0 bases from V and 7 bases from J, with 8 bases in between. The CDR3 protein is CASSVVPGQPQHF. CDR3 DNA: TGTGCCAGCAGCGTAGTGCCAGGCCAGCCCCAGCATTTT.

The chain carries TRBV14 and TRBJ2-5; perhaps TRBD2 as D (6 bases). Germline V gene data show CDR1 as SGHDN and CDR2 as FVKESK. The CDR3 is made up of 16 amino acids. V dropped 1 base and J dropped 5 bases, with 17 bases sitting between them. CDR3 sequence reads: CASSQVLGGGSETQYF. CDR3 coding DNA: TGTGCCAGCAGCCAAGTTCTCGGGGGAGGTAGTGAGACCCAGTACTTC.

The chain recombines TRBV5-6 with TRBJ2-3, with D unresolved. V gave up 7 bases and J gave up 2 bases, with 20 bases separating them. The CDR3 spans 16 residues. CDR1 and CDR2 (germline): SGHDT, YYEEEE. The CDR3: CASRPRYAPITDTQYF. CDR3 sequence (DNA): TGTGCCAGCCGGCCTAGGTACGCCCCGATCACAGATACGCAGTATTTT. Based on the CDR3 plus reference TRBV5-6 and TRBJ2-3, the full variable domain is DAGVTQSPTHLIKTRGQQVTLRCSPKSGHDTVSWYQQALGQGPQFIFQYYEEEERQRGNFPDRFSGHQFPNYSSELNVNALLLGDSALYLCASRPRYAPITDTQYFGPGTRLTVL.

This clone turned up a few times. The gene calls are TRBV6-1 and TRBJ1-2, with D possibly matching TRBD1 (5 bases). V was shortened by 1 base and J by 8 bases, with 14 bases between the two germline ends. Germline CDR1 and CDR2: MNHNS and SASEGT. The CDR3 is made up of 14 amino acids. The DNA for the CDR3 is TGTGCCAGCAGTGAAGTAGGAAGGGGTGGAGGCTACACCTTC. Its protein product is CASSEVGRGGGYTF.